What follows are 24 T cell receptor beta chains derived from one specimen sequenced in a study of T cell responses to AZD1222 COVID-19 vaccine. Data came from immunoSEQ multiplex PCR; TCRdb stores just in-frame clones and leaves some out. This repertoire shows some 110,000 clones, around 88% found once; its top ten account for 8% to 10%. The source was peripheral blood, collected on day 0 of AZD1222 vaccination. These TCRs come from an adult in good health.

V usage is TRBV11-2 and J usage is TRBJ1-1, with D possibly matching TRBD1 (6 bases). CDR3 length equals 15 residues. Germline assignment: CDR1 SGHAT and CDR2 FQNNGV. Trimming removed 6 bases at V and 2 bases at J, with 16 bases between. In DNA form, the CDR3 reads TGTGCCAGCAGTTATAGGGGGAGAGGTAACACTGAAGCTTTCTTT. Residues: CASSYRGRGNTEAFF.

V gene TRBV5-5 combines with J gene TRBJ1-4, with D possibly TRBD1 on 6 matching bases. The CDR3 covers 15 residues. CDR1 is SGHKS and CDR2 is YYEKEE in the germline V gene (reference sequence). V was cut by 4 bases and J by 9 bases, with 19 bases left in between. In DNA, the CDR3 is TGTGCCAGCAGCCTGTGGGCAGAGGGGGGGAAAAAACTGTTTTTT. This encodes CASSLWAEGGKKLFF. Full variable domain (remainder filled in from reference TRBV5-5 and TRBJ1-4): DAGVTQSPTHLIKTRGQQVTLRCSPISGHKSVSWYQQVLGQGPQFIFQYYEKEERGRGNFPDRFSARQFPNYSSELNVNALLLGDSALYLCASSLWAEGGKKLFFGSGTQLSVL.

This chain joins TRBV28 and TRBJ1-2, with D unresolved. V was cut by 4 bases and J by 4 bases, with 10 bases left in between. There are 13 residues in the CDR3. The V gene's germline CDR1 is MDHEN and CDR2 SYDVKM. The CDR3 region is CASSYSLIYGYTF. In DNA form, the CDR3 reads TGTGCCAGCAGTTATTCCCTCATCTATGGCTACACCTTC.

The rearrangement uses TRBV5-4 and TRBJ2-7; tentative D call: TRBD1 (5 bases). Trimming removed 5 bases from V and 3 bases from J, with 24 bases in between. This CDR3 has 17 amino acids. The germline CDR1 and CDR2 sequences are SGHNT and YYREEE (reference sequence). The CDR3 DNA sequence: TGTGCCAGCAGTCAGCAGGGTAGGTCGATGGTCTTCTACGAGCAGTACTTC. Translation gives CASSQQGRSMVFYEQYF.

The gene calls are TRBV30 and TRBJ2-3; 8 positions match TRBD1. The CDR3 runs 15 residues. From germline, CDR1 is GTSNPN and CDR2 SVGIG (reference sequence). V gave up 3 bases and J gave up 7 bases; unmatched junction bases: 12. The CDR3 reads CAWSHRTGSLNTQYF. The CDR3 DNA follows: TGTGCCTGGAGCCATAGGACAGGGTCACTGAATACGCAGTATTTT.

The V gene is TRBV5-1, the J gene TRBJ2-2; 10 nucleotides match TRBD1. CDR1 SGHRS and CDR2 YFSETQ come from the germline V gene. The CDR3 runs to 15 residues. Trimming cost V 5 bases and J 7 bases; bases outside gene matches: 8. CDR3 loop: CASSRGQGEIGELFF. In DNA form, the CDR3 reads TGCGCCAGCAGTCGAGGACAGGGGGAGATCGGGGAGCTGTTTTTT.

The gene calls are TRBV4-1 and TRBJ2-7; possibly TRBD2 for D (7 bases). Trimming shortened V by 4 bases and J by 5 bases, and 18 bases separated the two germline ends. The CDR3 covers 15 residues. Germline-derived CDR1 and CDR2 are MGHRA and YSYEKL. The CDR3 loop is CASSPEGGGTDEQYF. CDR3 nucleotide sequence: TGCGCCAGCAGCCCGGAGGGGGGAGGGACTGACGAGCAGTACTTC.

This rearrangement joins TRBV5-1 to TRBJ1-3, with D maybe TRBD1 (6 bases). Germline V gene data show CDR1 as SGHRS and CDR2 as YFSETQ. This CDR3 has 15 residues. V was cut by 2 bases and J by 5 bases, with 14 bases left in between. Here the CDR3 reads CASSFGQGTRNTIYF. As DNA, the CDR3 is TGCGCCAGCAGCTTTGGCCAGGGGACTCGAAACACCATATATTTT.

The J gene is TRBJ1-2, the V gene TRBV10-2, with 10 bases fitting TRBD1. Germline V gives CDR1 WSHSY, CDR2 SAAADI. V was clipped by 6 bases and J by 0 bases; unmatched bases: 10. This CDR3 contains 17 residues. The CDR3 reads CASSDPGTGAPNYGYTF. CDR3 nucleotides: TGCGCCAGCAGCGATCCCGGGACAGGGGCCCCTAACTATGGCTACACCTTC.

V and J are TRBV10-3 and TRBJ2-1, with D perhaps matching TRBD1 (6 bases). V was trimmed by 5 bases and J by 5 bases, leaving 13 bases between them. The germline gives CDR1 ENHRY, CDR2 SYGVKD. The CDR3 extends over 14 amino acids. CDR3 loop: CAISRQDYHNEQFF. The CDR3 DNA reads TGTGCCATCAGTCGACAGGATTACCACAATGAGCAGTTCTTC.

J is TRBJ1-1 and V is TRBV6-2 or TRBV6-3; 9 bases line up with TRBD1. Germline V CDR1 and CDR2: MNHEY, SVGEGT. The CDR3 totals 21 residues. V trimming: 2 bases; J trimming: 1 base; junction bases outside the gene matches: 20. The CDR3 loop reads CASSYPASWPGTGHQNTEAFF. For the CDR3, the DNA is TGTGCCAGCAGTTACCCCGCCTCTTGGCCCGGGACAGGGCATCAGAACACTGAAGCTTTCTTT.

The chain couples TRBV7-9 to TRBJ1-2; D remains unclear. The V and J ends lost 4 bases and 5 bases respectively, with 20 bases between them. In germline, CDR1 is SEHNR, CDR2 FQNEAQ (reference sequence). This CDR3 is built from 16 residues. DNA for the CDR3: TGTGCCAGCAGCTCCCCGAGGACGGCGGACCCTTATGGCTACACCTTC. It yields the protein CASSSPRTADPYGYTF.

The chain employs TRBV5-1 and TRBJ2-5, with a possible D match to TRBD1 (6 bases). V was pared by 0 bases and J by 3 bases, with 9 bases between. This CDR3 comprises 14 residues. The germline gives CDR1 SGHRS, CDR2 YFSETQ. The CDR3 DNA sequence: TGCGCCAGCAGCTTGGGACAGGTAAAAGAGACCCAGTACTTC. This translates into CASSLGQVKETQYF.

The chain has TRBV5-1 and TRBJ1-3; the D is unclear. The CDR3 contains 14 residues. CDR1 SGHRS and CDR2 YFSETQ come from the germline V gene. V shed 0 bases and J shed 4 bases, with 8 bases lying between them. In DNA, the CDR3 is TGCGCCAGCAGCTTGGAAGGGAGGGGAAACACCATATATTTT. Translating gives CASSLEGRGNTIYF.

The table lists this clone with a count of one. The chain links TRBV11-1 to TRBJ2-7; the match to TRBD1 covers 8 bases. The CDR3 totals 12 residues. V lost 5 bases, J lost 6 bases, and 3 bases stayed unmatched. Germline CDR1 and CDR2: SGHAT and FQDESV (reference sequence). In DNA, the CDR3 is TGTGCCAGCAGCCCGACAGGGGTCGAGCAGTACTTC. Protein: CASSPTGVEQYF. The entire variable domain, with the rest obtained from reference TRBV11-1 and TRBJ2-7, is as follows: EAEVAQSPRYKITEKSQAVAFWCDPISGHATLYWYRQILGQGPELLVQFQDESVVDDSQLPKDRFSAERLKGVDSTLKIQPAELGDSAMYLCASSPTGVEQYFGPGTRLTVT.

The chain couples TRBV27 to TRBJ2-7; 12 bases line up with TRBD1. The V gene's germline CDR1 is MNHEY and CDR2 SMNVEV (reference sequence). CDR3 length: 18 amino acids. V gave up 4 bases and J gave up 2 bases; unmatched junction bases: 12. CDR3 nucleotides: TGTGCCAGCAGTTCCACCCCTCCGGGACAGGGGGCCCCCTACGAGCAGTACTTC. Residues: CASSSTPPGQGAPYEQYF.

V and J are TRBV3-1 (or the pseudogene TRBV3-2) and TRBJ2-7; maybe TRBD1 (7 bases). The germline V gene encodes CDR1 LGHDT and CDR2 YNNKEL (reference sequence). This CDR3 is 15 amino acids long. Between the trimmed V and J ends, which lost 1 base and 5 bases, there was a span of 15 bases. The chain's CDR3 is CASSQGRQGLHEQYF. The CDR3, as DNA: TGTGCCAGCAGCCAAGGCAGACAGGGACTCCACGAGCAGTACTTC.

The CDR3 here is CASSPSGQGNYGYTF. CDR3 in DNA: TGCGCCAGCAGCCCCTCGGGGCAGGGGAACTATGGCTACACCTTC. This chain links TRBV4-3 with TRBJ1-2; tentatively, D is TRBD1 (6 bases). Trimming took 4 bases from V and 2 from J, leaving 14 bases between them. Germline values: CDR1 LGHNA, CDR2 YSLEER. The CDR3 sequence is 15 residues long.

V and J are TRBV7-2 and TRBJ2-5; D gene ambiguous. CDR1 and CDR2 (germline): SGHTA, FQGNSA. V shed 5 bases and J shed 1 base, with 5 bases lying between them. The CDR3 loop spans 12 amino acids. The DNA for the CDR3 is TGTGCCAGCAGCACAGTCCAAGAGACCCAGTACTTC. As protein: CASSTVQETQYF.

The chain employs TRBV5-3 and TRBJ2-1; TRBD1 agrees at 7 bases. TRBV5-3 carries the ORF label, with uncertain function. The length of the CDR3 is 15 residues. V lost 4 bases to trimming and J lost 5 bases; unmatched junction nucleotides: 9. Here the CDR3 DNA reads TGTGCCAGAAGCCTACGGGACAGAGCTGACAATGAGCAGTTCTTC. Amino acid sequence: CARSLRDRADNEQFF.

The chain recombines TRBV7-2 with TRBJ2-3; D ambiguous. CDR3 length equals 15 residues. CDR1 and CDR2 from the germline V gene are SGHTA and FQGNSA. Deletions cut 7 bases from V and 3 bases from J, with 17 bases between. In DNA form, the CDR3 reads TGTGCCAGCAACTCGGGCCTGACGCCGACAGATACGCAGTATTTT. Translated: CASNSGLTPTDTQYF.

The chain recombines TRBV19 with TRBJ2-3; D unresolved. Germline V lookup: CDR1 LNHDA, CDR2 SQIVND (reference sequence). V was shortened by 3 bases and J by 14 bases, with 18 bases between the two germline ends. CDR3 size: 13 residues. DNA for the CDR3: TGTGCCAGTAGTATGGCTAGGGCCTCCTTACTGTATTTT. Translated, it gives CASSMARASLLYF.

This clone was seen only once. The genes are TRBV5-3 and TRBJ1-4; 7 nucleotides agree with TRBD1. TRBV5-3 is an ORF, and what it does is uncertain. V shed 3 bases, J shed 7 bases, and the junction held 18 bases outside the gene matches. This CDR3 region has 18 residues. CDR3 amino acids: CARSSGLAPQGRSEKLFF. In DNA form, the CDR3 reads TGTGCCAGAAGCTCTGGACTCGCCCCACAGGGGCGCAGTGAAAAACTGTTTTTT.

The V gene is TRBV28, the J gene TRBJ1-1; 7 positions agree with TRBD1. CDR3 size: 14 residues. Trimming took 6 bases from V and 1 from J; bases not matched to a gene: 5. Germline loops: CDR1 MDHEN, CDR2 SYDVKM. CDR3 sequence reads: CASSPTGENTEAFF. In DNA form, the CDR3 reads TGTGCCAGCAGCCCCACAGGGGAGAACACTGAAGCTTTCTTT.